There are a few counts of the clone carrying this TCR beta chain. Antigen: not known. The source of the sample is a study of identical twins. Study-level results: Interpretation of the results relied on cross-sectional statistical analysis and not on following the same donors. Zero-insertion analyses could be partly confounded by invariant MAIT and iNKT cells.

Healthy Caucasians, and only they, were the donors. V shed 5 bases and J 8 bases; nucleotides not matched to a gene: 5. This CDR3 comprises 12 residues. Via MiXCR, TCRdb re-called the 5' RACE reads, giving one row per CDR3 protein. The table includes 1,800,000 or so distinct CDR3 sequences, roughly 35% detected once. Material for sequencing was cord blood. The rearrangement joins TRBV12-3 or TRBV12-4 to TRBJ1-2, with 7 positions matching TRBD1. The sequence came from a newborn girl in good health. CDR3 amino acids: CASSPQGHGYTF. The CDR3 DNA sequence: TGTGCCAGCAGTCCACAGGGGCACGGCTACACCTTC.